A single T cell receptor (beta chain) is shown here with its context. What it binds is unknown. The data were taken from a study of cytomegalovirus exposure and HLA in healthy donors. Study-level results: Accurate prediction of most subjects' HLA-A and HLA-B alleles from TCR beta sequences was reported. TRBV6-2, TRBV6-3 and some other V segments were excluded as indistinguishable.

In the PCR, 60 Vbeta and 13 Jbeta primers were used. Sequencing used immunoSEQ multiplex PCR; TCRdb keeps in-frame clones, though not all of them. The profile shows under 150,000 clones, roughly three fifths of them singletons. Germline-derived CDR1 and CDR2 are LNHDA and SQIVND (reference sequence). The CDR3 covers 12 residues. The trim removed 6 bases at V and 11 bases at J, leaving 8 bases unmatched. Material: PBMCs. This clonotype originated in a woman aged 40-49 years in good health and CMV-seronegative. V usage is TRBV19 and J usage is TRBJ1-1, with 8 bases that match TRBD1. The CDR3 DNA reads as TGTGCCAGTAGCCATGCGCAGGGGGCGGCTTTCTTT. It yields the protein CASSHAQGAAFF.